Listed below are T cell receptor beta chains from one sample, sequenced in a study of shared clonotypes between healthy human individuals. Clones were read by immunoSEQ multiplex PCR, and TCRdb kept only the in-frame ones, dropping some. The table includes roughly 1,000,000 clones, approximately 78% detected once. Specimen: memory CD4+ T cells from PBMCs. The source of these receptors is a man younger than 30 in good health. Some clones in this sample may be carry-over from other donors' samples. Both conserved end residues are part of each CDR3. A D gene is named only where the DNA matches it firmly. Only part of the rows carry a size: once, few, many, or a class if the clone is expanded.

J | size | D | V | CDR3 | DNA
TRBJ1-2 | once | NA | TRBV18 | CASSQGHLYGYTF | TGTGCCAGCTCACAGGGACACCTCTATGGCTACACCTTC
TRBJ1-1 | NA | NA | TRBV27 | CASSLVAGNTEAFF | TGTGCCAGCAGTTTAGTGGCGGGGAACACTGAAGCTTTCTTT
TRBJ2-5 | few | TRBD1 | TRBV27 | CASSRGTGITQYF | TGTGCCAGCAGTCGGGGGACAGGGATAACCCAGTACTTC
TRBJ2-1 | NA | NA | TRBV2 | CASYQDLIVPSYNEQFF | TGTGCCAGCTACCAAGACTTGATCGTACCATCCTACAATGAGCAGTTCTTC
TRBJ1-4 | few | TRBD1 | TRBV7-8 | CASSLRDRGMEKLFF | TGTGCCAGCAGCCTCCGGGACAGGGGTATGGAAAAACTGTTTTTT
TRBJ2-7 | NA | NA | TRBV10-2 | CASRASASYEQYF | TGCGCCAGTAGGGCTAGCGCGTCCTACGAGCAGTACTTC
TRBJ2-7 | NA | NA | TRBV10-3 | CAISAGGEQYF | TGTGCCATCAGCGCCGGTGGCGAGCAGTACTTC
TRBJ1-3 | NA | NA | TRBV9 | CASSEQGTGNTIYF | TGTGCCTCTTCCGAACAGGGAACTGGAAACACCATATATTTT
TRBJ2-3 | NA | NA | TRBV5-1 | CASRIPSLTDTQYF | TGCGCCAGCAGAATCCCCAGTCTCACAGATACGCAGTATTTT
TRBJ1-3 | NA | NA | TRBV5-6 | CASSLLSPSGNTIYF | TGTGCCAGCAGCTTGTTGAGCCCCTCTGGAAACACCATATATTTT
TRBJ2-5 | NA | TRBD1 | TRBV11-3 | CASSPGQGGETQYF | TGTGCCAGCAGCCCAGGACAGGGGGGGGAGACCCAGTACTTC
TRBJ2-2 | NA | NA | TRBV5-6 | CASSSETGAGELFF | TGTGCCAGCAGCTCGGAGACAGGTGCCGGGGAGCTGTTTTTT
TRBJ1-1 | once | NA | TRBV28 | CASSPGTNLPAFF | TGTGCCAGCAGTCCCGGGACAAACCTTCCAGCTTTCTTT
TRBJ1-2 | NA | TRBD1 | TRBV28 | CASSVLQGSGYTF | TGTGCCAGCAGTGTTCTACAGGGGTCTGGCTACACCTTC
TRBJ1-2 | NA | NA | TRBV7-2 | CASSLASYGRVWLDYGYTF | TGTGCCAGCAGCTTAGCCTCCTATGGCAGGGTCTGGCTAGACTATGGCTACACCTTC
TRBJ2-1 | NA | NA | TRBV10-3 | CAISESRNEQFF | TGTGCCATCAGTGAATCGAGGAATGAGCAGTTCTTC